The 14 T cell receptor beta chains below come from one sample, sequenced in a study of blood T cell repertoires in COVID-19. Clones were read by immunoSEQ multiplex PCR, and TCRdb kept only the in-frame ones, dropping some. Of more than 250,000 clones listed, over 80% were seen once; the top ten hold over 5%. The material sequenced was peripheral blood. The source of these receptors is a woman between 45 and 60 years old with COVID-19, enrolled during active disease.

The chain is built from TRBV7-7 and TRBJ2-7; 8 bases map to TRBD1. The germline V gene encodes CDR1 SSHAT and CDR2 FNYEAQ (reference sequence). This CDR3 is built from 13 residues. V shed 5 bases and J 4 bases; nucleotides not matched to a gene: 4. The CDR3 is CASSRDRTYEQYF. CDR3 bases: TGTGCCAGCAGCCGGGACAGGACATACGAGCAGTACTTC.

The V gene is TRBV15, the J gene TRBJ2-7; D might be TRBD2 (5 bases). The CDR3 covers 15 residues. V was clipped by 6 bases and J by 6 bases, with 21 bases between them. Germline V lookup: CDR1 LNHNV, CDR2 YYDKDF (reference sequence). The CDR3 region has the DNA TGTGCCACCAGAGAGGATTCTCGGGATTTCCGCGAGCAGTACTTC. Its protein is CATREDSRDFREQYF. The entire variable domain, with the rest obtained from reference TRBV15 and TRBJ2-7, is as follows: DAMVIQNPRYQVTQFGKPVTLSCSQTLNHNVMYWYQQKSSQAPKLLFHYYDKDFNNEADTPDNFQSRRPNTSFCFLDIRSPGLGDTAMYLCATREDSRDFREQYFGPGTRLTVT.

The rearrangement joins TRBV28 to TRBJ2-7; 7 nucleotides match TRBD1. V lost 8 bases to trimming and J lost 1 base; unmatched junction nucleotides: 5. Germline V gene data show CDR1 as MDHEN and CDR2 as SYDVKM. The CDR3 consists of 13 residues. CDR3: CASLGQKSYEQYF. The CDR3 DNA sequence: TGTGCCAGCCTGGGACAGAAATCCTACGAGCAGTACTTC.

The CDR3 nucleotides are TGTGCCAGCAGTCTCAGGGGTCTGGGCTCCTACGAGCAGTACTTC. It translates to CASSLRGLGSYEQYF. The V and J genes are TRBV27 and TRBJ2-7; the D gene is possibly TRBD1 (6 bases). The CDR3 contains 15 residues. Germline V gene lookup returns CDR1 MNHEY and CDR2 SMNVEV (reference sequence). Trimming pared 5 bases from V and 0 bases from J, leaving 14 bases between.

The chain employs TRBV6-2 or TRBV6-3 and TRBJ1-1; 9 nucleotides line up with TRBD1. CDR3 length: 15 amino acids. The V gene's germline CDR1 is MNHEY and CDR2 SVGEGT. Trimming took 0 bases from V and 4 from J; bases not matched to a gene: 3. The CDR3 bases are TGTGCCAGCAGTTACTCGACAGGGGGTAGCACTGAAGCTTTCTTT. Translation gives CASSYSTGGSTEAFF.

The J gene is TRBJ2-1, the V gene TRBV5-1; 11 bases agree with TRBD2. Germline V lookup: CDR1 SGHRS, CDR2 YFSETQ. This CDR3 has 15 residues. With 3 bases clipped from V and 8 bases from J, the junction kept 7 bases outside the gene matches. CDR3 protein: CASSSGVAGGDEQFF. CDR3 DNA sequence: TGCGCCAGCAGCTCCGGGGTAGCGGGAGGGGATGAGCAGTTCTTC.

This clone occurred a few times. The V and J genes are TRBV7-2 and TRBJ1-6; TRBD1 aligns across 8 bases. Unmatched junction bases numbered 1, after V lost 2 bases and J lost 7 bases. Per the germline V gene, CDR1 is SGHTA and CDR2 is FQGNSA. This CDR3 region has 14 residues. The CDR3 DNA reads TGTGCCAGCAGCTTACAGGGGGCAAATTCACCCCTCCACTTT. Its protein is CASSLQGANSPLHF.

The rearrangement links TRBV5-5 to TRBJ2-5; D might be TRBD1 (5 bases). Trimming removed 0 bases from V and 1 base from J, with 7 bases in between. Per germline, CDR1 SGHKS and CDR2 YYEKEE (reference sequence). This CDR3 is 14 amino acids long. The CDR3 protein is CASSLERGQETQYF. DNA for the CDR3: TGTGCCAGCAGCTTGGAAAGGGGCCAAGAGACCCAGTACTTC.

The V call is TRBV19, the J call TRBJ2-1, with 9 bases lining up with TRBD2. V shed 1 base, J shed 7 bases, and the junction held 5 bases outside the gene matches. Looked up from germline, CDR1 is LNHDA and CDR2 is SQIVND (reference sequence). The CDR3 is made up of 15 amino acids. DNA of the CDR3: TGTGCCAGTAGTATAGGGGCGGGAGGGCCGAATGAGCAGTTCTTC. This encodes CASSIGAGGPNEQFF.

This chain connects TRBV7-3 to TRBJ2-2, with 7 nucleotides matching TRBD1. The J segment lost 4 bases and the V segment lost 6 bases, leaving 5 bases of the junction unmatched. CDR3 length equals 14 residues. Germline values: CDR1 SGHTA, CDR2 FQGTGA. The CDR3 is CASRRTGSTGELFF. The CDR3, as DNA: TGTGCCAGCAGACGGACAGGATCCACCGGGGAGCTGTTTTTT.

In its sample, this clone was seen once. This rearrangement joins TRBV7-3 to TRBJ2-7; 8 nucleotides align to TRBD1. Per germline, CDR1 SGHTA and CDR2 FQGTGA. This CDR3 comprises 15 residues. The V gene end was trimmed by 5 bases and the J gene end by 5 bases; junction bases not matched to a gene: 11. CDR3 DNA: TGTGCCAGCAGCCCGCGGACAGGGAGGCTGGACGAGCAGTACTTC. It specifies CASSPRTGRLDEQYF.

The rearrangement links TRBV12-3 or TRBV12-4 to TRBJ2-1; possible D gene TRBD2, 5 bases. Trimming left V 7 bases short and J 10 bases short, with 11 bases between. The CDR3 totals 11 residues. DNA for the CDR3: TGTGCCAGCAACTCGGAGGTGGAGCAGTTCTTC. Protein: CASNSEVEQFF.

This clone was detected a few times. Here the CDR3 reads CASSLAGGRQPQHF. The CDR3 bases are TGCGCCAGCAGCTTGGCAGGGGGCCGCCAGCCCCAGCATTTT. The rearrangement uses TRBV5-1 and TRBJ1-5; TRBD1 matches at 8 bases. CDR1 and CDR2 from the germline V gene are SGHRS and YFSETQ. With V trimmed by 0 bases and J by 7 bases, 3 bases remained unmatched. CDR3 length: 14 residues.

This sequence joins TRBV19 and TRBJ2-2; TRBD1 might be the D (5 bases). CDR1 and CDR2 (germline): LNHDA, SQIVND (reference sequence). V was clipped by 1 base and J by 7 bases, with 13 bases between them. The CDR3 totals 15 residues. CDR3 amino acids: CASSIVAGKNGELFF. CDR3 DNA: TGTGCCAGTAGTATAGTAGCAGGGAAGAACGGGGAGCTGTTTTTT. Full variable domain (remainder filled in from reference TRBV19 and TRBJ2-2): DGGITQSPKYLFRKEGQNVTLSCEQNLNHDAMYWYRQDPGQGLRLIYYSQIVNDFQKGDIAEGYSVSREKKESFPLTVTSAQKNPTAFYLCASSIVAGKNGELFFGEGSRLTVL.